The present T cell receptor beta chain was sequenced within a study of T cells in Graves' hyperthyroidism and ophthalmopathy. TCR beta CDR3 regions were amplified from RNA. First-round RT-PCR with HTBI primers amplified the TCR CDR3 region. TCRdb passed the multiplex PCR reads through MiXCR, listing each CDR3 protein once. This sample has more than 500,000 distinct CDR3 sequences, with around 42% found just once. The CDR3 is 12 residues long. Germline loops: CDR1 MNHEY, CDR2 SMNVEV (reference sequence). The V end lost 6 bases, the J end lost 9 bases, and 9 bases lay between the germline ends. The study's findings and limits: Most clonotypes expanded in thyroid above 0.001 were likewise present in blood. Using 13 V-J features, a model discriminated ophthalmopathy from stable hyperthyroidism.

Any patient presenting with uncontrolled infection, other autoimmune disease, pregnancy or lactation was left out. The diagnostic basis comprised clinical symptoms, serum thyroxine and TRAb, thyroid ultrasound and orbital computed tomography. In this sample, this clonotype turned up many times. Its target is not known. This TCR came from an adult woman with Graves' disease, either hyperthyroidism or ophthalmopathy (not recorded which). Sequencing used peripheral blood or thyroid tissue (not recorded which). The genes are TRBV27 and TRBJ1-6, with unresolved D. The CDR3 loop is CASRKGVSPLHF. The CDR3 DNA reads TGTGCCAGCAGGAAGGGTGTTTCACCCCTCCACTTT.